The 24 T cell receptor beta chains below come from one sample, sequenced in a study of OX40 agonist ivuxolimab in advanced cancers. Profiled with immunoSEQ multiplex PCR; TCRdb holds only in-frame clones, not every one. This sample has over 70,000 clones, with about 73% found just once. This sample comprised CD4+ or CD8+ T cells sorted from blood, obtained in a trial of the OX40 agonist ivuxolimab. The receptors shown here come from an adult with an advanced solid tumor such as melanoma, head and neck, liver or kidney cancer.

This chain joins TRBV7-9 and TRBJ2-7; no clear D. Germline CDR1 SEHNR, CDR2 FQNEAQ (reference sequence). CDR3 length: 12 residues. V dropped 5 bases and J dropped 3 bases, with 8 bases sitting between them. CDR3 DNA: TGTGCCAGCAGCAAAGACTTCTACGAGCAGTACTTC. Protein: CASSKDFYEQYF.

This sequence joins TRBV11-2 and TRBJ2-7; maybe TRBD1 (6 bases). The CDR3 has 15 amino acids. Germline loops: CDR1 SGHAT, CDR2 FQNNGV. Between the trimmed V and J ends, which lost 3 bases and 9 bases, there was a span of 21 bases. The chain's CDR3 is CASSLAGTMSLGQYF. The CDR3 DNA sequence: TGTGCCAGCAGCTTGGCCGGGACAATGAGCTTGGGGCAGTACTTC.

CDR3 nucleotides: TGCGCCAGCAGTCGGGAACAGGGCGGAACCGGGGAGCTGTTTTTT. Amino acid sequence: CASSREQGGTGELFF. The genes are TRBV5-1 and TRBJ2-2, with D possibly TRBD1 on 6 matching bases. Germline V gene lookup returns CDR1 SGHRS and CDR2 YFSETQ. V lost 5 bases and J 5 bases, leaving 16 bases between the germline ends. CDR3 length: 15 residues.

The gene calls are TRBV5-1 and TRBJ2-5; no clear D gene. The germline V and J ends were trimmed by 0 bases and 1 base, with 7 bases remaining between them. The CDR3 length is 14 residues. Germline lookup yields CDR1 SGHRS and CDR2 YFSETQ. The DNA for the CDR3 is TGCGCCAGCAGCTTGGTGGCCATCCAAGAGACCCAGTACTTC. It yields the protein CASSLVAIQETQYF.

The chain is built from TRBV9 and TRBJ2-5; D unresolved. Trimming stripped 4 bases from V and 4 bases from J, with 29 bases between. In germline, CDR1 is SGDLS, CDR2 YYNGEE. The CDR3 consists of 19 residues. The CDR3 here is CASSSLNSSVDSSRETQYF. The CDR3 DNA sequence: TGTGCCAGCAGCTCTCTCAACAGCAGCGTAGACTCGTCTAGAGAGACCCAGTACTTC. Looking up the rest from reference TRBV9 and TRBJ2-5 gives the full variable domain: DSGVTQTPKHLITATGQRVTLRCSPRSGDLSVYWYQQSLDQGLQFLIQYYNGEERAKGNILERFSAQQFPDLHSELNLSSLELGDSALYFCASSSLNSSVDSSRETQYFGPGTRLLVL.

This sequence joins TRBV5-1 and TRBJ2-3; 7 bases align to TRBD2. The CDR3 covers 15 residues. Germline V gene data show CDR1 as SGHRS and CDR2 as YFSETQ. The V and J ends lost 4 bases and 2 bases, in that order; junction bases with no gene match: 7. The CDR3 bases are TGCGCCAGCAGCCTGGGAGGGAGAAACACAGATACGCAGTATTTT. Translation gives CASSLGGRNTDTQYF. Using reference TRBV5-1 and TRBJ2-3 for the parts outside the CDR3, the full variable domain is KAGVTQTPRYLIKTRGQQVTLSCSPISGHRSVSWYQQTPGQGLQFLFEYFSETQRNKGNFPGRFSGRQFSNSRSEMNVSTLELGDSALYLCASSLGGRNTDTQYFGPGTRLTVL.

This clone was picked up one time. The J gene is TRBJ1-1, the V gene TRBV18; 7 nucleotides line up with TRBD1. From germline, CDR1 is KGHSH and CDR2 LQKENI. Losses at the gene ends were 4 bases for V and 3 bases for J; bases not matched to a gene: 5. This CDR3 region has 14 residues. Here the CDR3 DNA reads TGTGCCAGCTCACTAACAGGGGAGGACACTGAAGCTTTCTTT. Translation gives CASSLTGEDTEAFF.

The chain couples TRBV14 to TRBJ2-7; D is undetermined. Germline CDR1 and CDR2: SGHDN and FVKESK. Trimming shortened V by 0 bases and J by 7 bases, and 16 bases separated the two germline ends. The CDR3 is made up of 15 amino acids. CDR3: CASSQDLSTLAEQYF. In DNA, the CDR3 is TGTGCCAGCAGCCAAGATCTTTCGACACTGGCGGAGCAGTACTTC.

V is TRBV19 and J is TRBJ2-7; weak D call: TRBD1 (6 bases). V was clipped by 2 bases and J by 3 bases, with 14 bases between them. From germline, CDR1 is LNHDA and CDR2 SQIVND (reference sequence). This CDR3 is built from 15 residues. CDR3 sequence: CASSISRQGNYEQYF. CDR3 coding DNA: TGTGCCAGTAGTATAAGTCGGCAGGGGAACTACGAGCAGTACTTC. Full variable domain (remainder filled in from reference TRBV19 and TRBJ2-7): DGGITQSPKYLFRKEGQNVTLSCEQNLNHDAMYWYRQDPGQGLRLIYYSQIVNDFQKGDIAEGYSVSREKKESFPLTVTSAQKNPTAFYLCASSISRQGNYEQYFGPGTRLTVT.

Here the CDR3 reads CASSKRTGGRTEAFF. CDR3 DNA sequence: TGTGCCAGCAGTAAAAGGACAGGGGGCCGGACTGAAGCTTTCTTT. The rearrangement joins TRBV6-4 to TRBJ1-1; 11 nucleotides line up with TRBD1. CDR1 is MRHNA and CDR2 is SNTAGT in the germline V gene. The CDR3 covers 15 residues. After removal of 5 bases from V and 5 bases from J, the junction contained 7 bases not matched to a gene.

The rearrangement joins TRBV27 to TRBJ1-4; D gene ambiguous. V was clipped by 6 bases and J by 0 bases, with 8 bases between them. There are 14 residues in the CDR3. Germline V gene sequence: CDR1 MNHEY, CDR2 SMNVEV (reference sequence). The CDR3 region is CASRQTTTNEKLFF. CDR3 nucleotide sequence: TGTGCCAGCAGGCAAACAACAACTAATGAAAAACTGTTTTTT.

The CDR3 DNA reads as TGTGCCAGTCGATGGGACAGCTATAGCAATCAGCCCCAGCATTTT. Its translation is CASRWDSYSNQPQHF. The chain is built from TRBV19 and TRBJ1-5; 7 nucleotides align to TRBD1. After removal of 8 bases from V and 0 bases from J, the junction contained 7 bases not matched to a gene. CDR1 and CDR2 (germline): LNHDA, SQIVND (reference sequence). This CDR3 spans 15 amino acids.

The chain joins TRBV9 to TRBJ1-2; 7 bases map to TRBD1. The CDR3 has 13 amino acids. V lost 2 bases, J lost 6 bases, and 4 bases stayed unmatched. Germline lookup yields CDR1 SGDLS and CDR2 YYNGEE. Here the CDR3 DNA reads TGTGCCAGCAGCGTTGACAGGGTAGATGGCTACACCTTC. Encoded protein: CASSVDRVDGYTF.

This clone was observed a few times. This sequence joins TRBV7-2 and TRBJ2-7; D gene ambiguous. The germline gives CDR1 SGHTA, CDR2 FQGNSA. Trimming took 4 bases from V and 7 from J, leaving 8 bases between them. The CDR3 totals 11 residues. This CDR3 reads CASSSTLEQYF. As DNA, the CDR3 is TGTGCCAGCAGCTCTACGTTGGAGCAGTACTTC.

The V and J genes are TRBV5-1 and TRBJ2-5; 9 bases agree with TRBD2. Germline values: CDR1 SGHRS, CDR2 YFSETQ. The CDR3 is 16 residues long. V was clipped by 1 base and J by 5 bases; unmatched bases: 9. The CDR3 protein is CASSLRWREGRETQYF. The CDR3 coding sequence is TGCGCCAGCAGCTTGCGGTGGCGGGAGGGCCGGGAGACCCAGTACTTC. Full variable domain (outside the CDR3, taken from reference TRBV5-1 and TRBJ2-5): KAGVTQTPRYLIKTRGQQVTLSCSPISGHRSVSWYQQTPGQGLQFLFEYFSETQRNKGNFPGRFSGRQFSNSRSEMNVSTLELGDSALYLCASSLRWREGRETQYFGPGTRLLVL.

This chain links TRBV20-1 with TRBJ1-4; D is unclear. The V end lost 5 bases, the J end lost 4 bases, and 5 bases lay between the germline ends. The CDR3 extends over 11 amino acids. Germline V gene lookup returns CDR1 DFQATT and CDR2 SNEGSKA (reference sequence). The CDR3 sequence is CSADNNEKLFF. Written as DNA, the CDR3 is TGCAGTGCTGACAATAATGAAAAACTGTTTTTT.

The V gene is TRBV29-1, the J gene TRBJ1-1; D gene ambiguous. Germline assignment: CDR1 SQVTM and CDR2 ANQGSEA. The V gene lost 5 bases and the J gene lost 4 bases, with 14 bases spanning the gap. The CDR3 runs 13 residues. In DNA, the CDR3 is TGCAGCGTTCGGTACGGGTGGGGCACTGAAGCTTTCTTT. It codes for CSVRYGWGTEAFF.

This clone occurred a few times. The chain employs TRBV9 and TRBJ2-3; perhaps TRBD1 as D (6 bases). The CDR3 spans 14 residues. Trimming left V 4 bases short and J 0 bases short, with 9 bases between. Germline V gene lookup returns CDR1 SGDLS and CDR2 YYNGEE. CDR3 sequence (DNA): TGTGCCAGCAGCCTAGGGGGTAGCACAGATACGCAGTATTTT. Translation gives CASSLGGSTDTQYF.

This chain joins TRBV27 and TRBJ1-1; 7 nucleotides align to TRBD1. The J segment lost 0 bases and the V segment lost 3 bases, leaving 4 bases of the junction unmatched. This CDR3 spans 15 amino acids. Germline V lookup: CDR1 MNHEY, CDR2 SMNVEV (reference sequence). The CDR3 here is CASSLTGTMNTEAFF. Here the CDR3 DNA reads TGTGCCAGCAGTTTGACAGGGACCATGAACACTGAAGCTTTCTTT.

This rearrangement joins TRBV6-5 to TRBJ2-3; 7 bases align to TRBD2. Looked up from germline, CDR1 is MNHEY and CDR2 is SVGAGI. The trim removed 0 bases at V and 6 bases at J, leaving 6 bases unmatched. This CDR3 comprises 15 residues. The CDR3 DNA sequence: TGTGCCAGCAGTTACTCACTAGCGCGGGCCGATACGCAGTATTTT. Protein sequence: CASSYSLARADTQYF.

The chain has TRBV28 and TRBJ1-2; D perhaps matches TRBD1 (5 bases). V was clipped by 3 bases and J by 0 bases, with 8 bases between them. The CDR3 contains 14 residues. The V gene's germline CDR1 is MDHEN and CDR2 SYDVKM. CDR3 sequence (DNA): TGTGCCAGCAGTTTCGGACAAGCTAACTATGGCTACACCTTC. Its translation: CASSFGQANYGYTF.

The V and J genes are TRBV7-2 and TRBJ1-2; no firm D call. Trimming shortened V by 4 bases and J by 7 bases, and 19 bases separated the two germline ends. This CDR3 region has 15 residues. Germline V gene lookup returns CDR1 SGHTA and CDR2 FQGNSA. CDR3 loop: CASSSSNPSQGGYTF. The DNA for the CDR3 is TGTGCCAGCAGCTCCTCCAATCCCTCACAAGGTGGCTACACCTTC. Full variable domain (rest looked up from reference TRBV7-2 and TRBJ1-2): GAGVSQSPSNKVTEKGKDVELRCDPISGHTALYWYRQSLGQGLEFLIYFQGNSAPDKSGLPSDRFSAERTGGSVSTLTIQRTQQEDSAVYLCASSSSNPSQGGYTFGSGTRLTVV.

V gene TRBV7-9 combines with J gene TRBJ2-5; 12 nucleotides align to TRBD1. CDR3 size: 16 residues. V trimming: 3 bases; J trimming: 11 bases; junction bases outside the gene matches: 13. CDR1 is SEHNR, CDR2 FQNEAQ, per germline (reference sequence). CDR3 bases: TGTGCCAGCAGCTTCCCGGGACAGGGGGCGCGGGAAGAGCAGTACTTC. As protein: CASSFPGQGAREEQYF.

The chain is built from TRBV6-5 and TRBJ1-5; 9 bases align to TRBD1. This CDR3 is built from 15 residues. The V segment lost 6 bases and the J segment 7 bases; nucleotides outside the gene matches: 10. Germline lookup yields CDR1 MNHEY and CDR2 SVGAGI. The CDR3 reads CASSGQGLGGQPQHF. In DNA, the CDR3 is TGTGCCAGCAGCGGACAGGGGCTAGGGGGACAGCCCCAGCATTTT.